The 4 T cell receptor beta chains below were found in one sample sequenced in a study of blood T cells in healthy people across ages (dated by TCRdb to the mid-2010s). Preparation of the library involved 5' RACE. These reads were obtained on an Illumina HiSeq 2500. A second about 7 to 11 cycle PCR used a sample-barcoded 5' primer and a J-beta primer mix. TCRdb reworked the public reads: Q25 trimming with fastp, MiXCR clone assembly, productive beta chains retained. All rows with the same CDR3 protein become a single entry with the most common DNA and genes. The sample table holds around 900,000 distinct CDR3 sequences, of which roughly 47% were seen once. Of the sample, around 21% falls within the top ten clones. The sample was blood. All receptors come from a woman aged 55-70 years in good health.

This rearrangement joins TRBV4-3 to TRBJ2-1; 12 bases are shared with TRBD2. CDR3 length equals 17 residues. Per germline, CDR1 LGHNA and CDR2 YSLEER. The V segment lost 1 base and the J segment 8 bases; nucleotides outside the gene matches: 9. CDR3 sequence: CASSQVVLAGGPDEQFF. In DNA form, the CDR3 reads TGCGCCAGCAGCCAAGTGGTCCTAGCGGGGGGGCCGGATGAGCAGTTCTTC.

In its sample, this clonotype was seen a few times. The chain carries TRBV28 and TRBJ2-3; D is unresolved. This CDR3 is built from 10 residues. CDR1 and CDR2 (germline): MDHEN, SYDVKM. Trimming took 8 bases from V and 4 from J, leaving 4 bases between them. The DNA of the CDR3 is TGTGCCAGCGTCTCAGATACGCAGTATTTT. Translation gives CASVSDTQYF. Filled out from reference TRBV28 and TRBJ2-3, the complete variable domain reads DVKVTQSSRYLVKRTGEKVFLECVQDMDHENMFWYRQDPGLGLRLIYFSYDVKMKEKGDIPEGYSVSREKKERFSLILESASTNQTSMYLCASVSDTQYFGPGTRLTVL.

The table lists this clonotype with a few counts. V is TRBV7-2 and J is TRBJ2-7; D possibly corresponds to TRBD1 (5 bases). CDR3 length: 12 residues. Trimming shortened V by 5 bases and J by 4 bases, and 9 bases separated the two germline ends. Looked up from germline, CDR1 is SGHTA and CDR2 is FQGNSA. The CDR3 here is CASSQGWYEQYF. The CDR3 coding sequence is TGTGCCAGCAGCCAGGGATGGTACGAGCAGTACTTC. The complete variable domain, with remaining parts taken from reference TRBV7-2 and TRBJ2-7, reads GAGVSQSPSNKVTEKGKDVELRCDPISGHTALYWYRQSLGQGLEFLIYFQGNSAPDKSGLPSDRFSAERTGGSVSTLTIQRTQQEDSAVYLCASSQGWYEQYFGPGTRLTVT.

This clonotype has just a few counts. This chain links TRBV20-1 with TRBJ2-5, with TRBD2 identical over 8 bases. V lost 7 bases, J lost 4 bases, and 11 bases stayed unmatched. Per germline, CDR1 DFQATT and CDR2 SNEGSKA (reference sequence). CDR3 size: 14 residues. The CDR3 region is CSGKGLGRGETQYF. DNA of the CDR3: TGCAGTGGTAAAGGGCTCGGGAGGGGAGAGACCCAGTACTTC.